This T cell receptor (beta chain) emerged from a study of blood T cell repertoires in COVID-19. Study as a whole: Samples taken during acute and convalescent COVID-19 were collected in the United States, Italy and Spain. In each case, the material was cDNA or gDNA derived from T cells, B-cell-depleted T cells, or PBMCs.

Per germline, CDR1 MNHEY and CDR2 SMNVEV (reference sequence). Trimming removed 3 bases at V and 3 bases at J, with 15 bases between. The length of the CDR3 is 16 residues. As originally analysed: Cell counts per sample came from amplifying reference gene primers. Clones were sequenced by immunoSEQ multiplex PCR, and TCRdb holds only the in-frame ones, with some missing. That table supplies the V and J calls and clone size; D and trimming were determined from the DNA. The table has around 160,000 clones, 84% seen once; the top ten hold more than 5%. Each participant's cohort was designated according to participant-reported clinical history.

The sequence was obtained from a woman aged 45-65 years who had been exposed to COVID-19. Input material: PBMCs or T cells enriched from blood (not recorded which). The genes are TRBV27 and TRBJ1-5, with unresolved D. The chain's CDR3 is CASSLRHRRNNQPQHF. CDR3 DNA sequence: TGTGCCAGCAGTTTGCGACACAGAAGGAACAATCAGCCCCAGCATTTT.